This record covers a single T cell receptor (beta chain). The antigen is not known. This CDR3 spans 14 amino acids. V was clipped by 4 bases and J by 4 bases; unmatched bases: 4. Looked up from germline, CDR1 is SGHTA and CDR2 is FQGNSA. TCRdb's table, derived via immunoSEQ multiplex PCR, lists solely in-frame clones and lacks some. The table has 25,000 to 30,000 clones, around 92% seen once. This entry is derived from a study of T cell responses to AZD1222 COVID-19 vaccine. Study findings and constraints: Spike-specific TCR breadth and depth were elevated following two AZD1222 doses.

The TCR originated in an adult who received the AZD1222 COVID-19 vaccine. Here the sequenced sample was peripheral blood, taken 28 days after the second AZD1222 dose. The V gene is TRBV7-2, the J gene TRBJ2-1, with 7 bases matching TRBD2. The CDR3 bases are TGTGCCAGCAGCTCCCAGCGGGGTTACAATGAGCAGTTCTTC. It specifies CASSSQRGYNEQFF. The complete variable domain, with remaining parts taken from reference TRBV7-2 and TRBJ2-1, reads GAGVSQSPSNKVTEKGKDVELRCDPISGHTALYWYRQSLGQGLEFLIYFQGNSAPDKSGLPSDRFSAERTGGSVSTLTIQRTQQEDSAVYLCASSSQRGYNEQFFGPGTRLTVL.